Below, 26 T cell receptor beta chains from the same sample are listed, as sequenced in a study of T cells after yellow fever vaccination. Each CDR3 protein gets one entry after TCRdb re-called the 5' RACE reads with MiXCR. The repertoire consists of 100,000 to 150,000 distinct CDR3 sequences, with almost 9% occurring once and the leading ten covering about two fifths. The specimen was CD8+ T cells sorted from PBMCs, collected on the day of the yellow fever booster vaccination. The receptors here all came from a man between 18 and 35 years old who received the YFV17D yellow fever vaccine.

Only a few counts were recorded for this clonotype. V usage is TRBV6-2 or TRBV6-3 and J usage is TRBJ1-5; D is undetermined. Germline assignment: CDR1 MNHEY and CDR2 SVGEGT. Trimming took 2 bases from V and 4 from J, leaving 15 bases between them. This CDR3 comprises 16 residues. The CDR3 sequence: CASSYDPFRRNQPQHF. The CDR3 DNA reads TGTGCCAGCAGTTACGACCCCTTTCGAAGGAATCAGCCCCAGCATTTT.

The chain uses TRBV2 and TRBJ2-3, with a possible D match to TRBD1 (5 bases). Germline V lookup: CDR1 SNHLY, CDR2 FYNNEI. Trimming took off 0 bases at V and 4 bases at J, with 17 bases between the two ends. This CDR3 spans 17 amino acids. The CDR3 DNA reads TGTGCCAGCAGTGAAGCGGTCTGGGGCCGCCAGTCAGATACGCAGTATTTT. It translates to CASSEAVWGRQSDTQYF.

The chain uses TRBV12-3 or TRBV12-4 and TRBJ1-2; D gene unclear. The V end lost 5 bases, the J end lost 0 bases, and 10 bases lay between the germline ends. This CDR3 has 14 residues. The CDR3 spells CASSLGMANYGYTF. The DNA of the CDR3 is TGTGCCAGCAGTCTGGGGATGGCTAACTATGGCTACACCTTC.

This rearrangement joins TRBV6-5 to TRBJ2-5, with D unclear. CDR1 and CDR2 (germline): MNHEY, SVGAGI. The V end was cut by 4 bases, the J end by 4 bases, with 16 bases between. The CDR3 runs 15 residues. The CDR3, as DNA: TGTGCCAGCAGTTTTGGTATCGACCGCGCAGAGACCCAGTACTTC. The encoded protein is CASSFGIDRAETQYF.

The sample holds a few counts of this clonotype. The V gene is TRBV7-6, the J gene TRBJ1-5; the match to TRBD1 covers 9 bases. The CDR3 has 17 amino acids. The V gene's germline CDR1 is SGHVS and CDR2 FNYEAQ. The ends lost 5 bases at V and 1 base at J; junction bases unmatched: 9. CDR3 coding DNA: TGTGCCAGCAGCCCCCCGGGACAGGGCCCGAGCAATCAGCCCCAGCATTTT. It codes for CASSPPGQGPSNQPQHF.

The rearrangement uses TRBV4-3 and TRBJ2-6, with 11 positions matching TRBD2. CDR1 and CDR2 (germline): LGHNA, YSLEER. V lost 3 bases, J lost 0 bases, and 4 bases stayed unmatched. This CDR3 has 18 residues. Here the CDR3 reads CASSQTSGVYSGANVLTF. The CDR3 DNA follows: TGCGCCAGCAGCCAGACTAGCGGGGTTTACTCTGGGGCCAACGTCCTGACTTTC.

This chain joins TRBV4-1 and TRBJ2-1, with TRBD2 matching 11 bases. The J segment lost 8 bases and the V segment lost 1 base, leaving 7 bases of the junction unmatched. The germline V gene has CDR1 MGHRA and CDR2 YSYEKL. The CDR3 covers 16 residues. As DNA, the CDR3 is TGCGCCAGCAGCCAAGCCGGTAGCGGGGGGGCCGATGAGCAGTTCTTC. Protein product: CASSQAGSGGADEQFF.

In its sample, this clonotype was seen a few times. The chain is built from TRBV6-6 and TRBJ2-7, with TRBD1 matching over 7 bases. V shed 5 bases and J 0 bases; nucleotides not matched to a gene: 13. This CDR3 spans 17 amino acids. In germline, CDR1 is MNHNY, CDR2 SVGAGI (reference sequence). The CDR3 sequence is CASSHYHRDSRSYEQYV. DNA of the CDR3: TGTGCCAGCAGTCATTACCACCGGGACAGCCGCTCCTACGAGCAGTACGTC.

This chain joins TRBV20-1 and TRBJ1-2; D remains ambiguous. CDR1 and CDR2 from the germline V gene are DFQATT and SNEGSKA (reference sequence). The length of the CDR3 is 14 residues. V was cut by 1 base and J by 3 bases, with 12 bases left in between. The CDR3: CSARGNPGDYGYTF. CDR3 bases: TGCAGTGCTAGAGGGAACCCTGGGGACTATGGCTACACCTTC.

This clonotype has just a few counts. The J gene is TRBJ2-6, the V gene TRBV4-3, with 7 bases aligning to TRBD1. V lost 4 bases, J lost 2 bases, and 5 bases stayed unmatched. The V gene's germline CDR1 is LGHNA and CDR2 YSLEER. The CDR3 spans 16 residues. The CDR3 loop reads CASSRQGKAGANVLTF. DNA of the CDR3: TGCGCCAGCAGCCGACAGGGTAAGGCTGGGGCCAACGTCCTGACTTTC.

This clonotype occurred a few times. V gene TRBV5-1 combines with J gene TRBJ2-4, with TRBD2 matching 14 bases. The junction had 11 bases not matched to a gene; V was cut back by 4 bases and J by 2 bases. This CDR3 spans 19 amino acids. Germline V CDR1 and CDR2: SGHRS, YFSETQ. CDR3 DNA sequence: TGCGCCAGCAGCCCCTGGGGCTGGACTAGCGGGGGGACCAAAAACATTCAGTACTTC. It translates to CASSPWGWTSGGTKNIQYF.

V gene TRBV9 combines with J gene TRBJ2-1, with 11 nucleotides matching TRBD1. With 4 bases clipped from V and 4 bases from J, the junction kept 13 bases outside the gene matches. In germline, CDR1 is SGDLS, CDR2 YYNGEE. The CDR3 totals 18 residues. The CDR3 coding sequence is TGTGCCAGCAGCCCCCACCGGATGGACAGGGGGCTTTACAATGAGCAGTTCTTC. This sequence encodes CASSPHRMDRGLYNEQFF. Variable domain in full (rest from reference TRBV9 and TRBJ2-1): DSGVTQTPKHLITATGQRVTLRCSPRSGDLSVYWYQQSLDQGLQFLIQYYNGEERAKGNILERFSAQQFPDLHSELNLSSLELGDSALYFCASSPHRMDRGLYNEQFFGPGTRLTVL.

CDR3 region: CAISDLAGISSYEQYF. DNA of the CDR3: TGTGCCATCAGTGATTTGGCGGGGATAAGCTCCTACGAGCAGTACTTC. The rearrangement links TRBV10-3 to TRBJ2-7, with D possibly TRBD2 on 6 matching bases. Trimming took 3 bases from V and 0 from J, leaving 15 bases between them. Germline V gives CDR1 ENHRY, CDR2 SYGVKD. This CDR3 contains 16 residues.

This clonotype has a count of ten or more. J is TRBJ2-5 and V is TRBV7-8, with TRBD1 matching over 10 bases. Germline values: CDR1 SGHVS, CDR2 FQNEAQ. V shed 0 bases, J shed 1 base, and the junction held 8 bases outside the gene matches. The CDR3 is made up of 18 amino acids. The DNA of the CDR3 is TGTGCCAGCAGCTTAGCCCCGGACAGGGGGGTCCTCCAAGAGACCCAGTACTTC. Translated, it gives CASSLAPDRGVLQETQYF.

This chain links TRBV4-3 with TRBJ1-1, with D uncertain. V was pared by 8 bases and J by 5 bases, with 18 bases between. Germline lookup yields CDR1 LGHNA and CDR2 YSLEER. The CDR3 is made up of 14 amino acids. CDR3: CASRRQGTWTEAFF. CDR3 nucleotide sequence: TGCGCCAGCCGGAGACAAGGAACTTGGACTGAAGCTTTCTTT.

A few counts support this clonotype. The rearrangement joins TRBV7-9 to TRBJ2-1, with 11 bases aligning to TRBD2. The germline V gene has CDR1 SEHNR and CDR2 FQNEAQ (reference sequence). Losses at the gene ends were 2 bases for V and 10 bases for J; bases not matched to a gene: 10. This CDR3 is built from 16 residues. The CDR3 loop is CASSLRLAGRFDEQFF. CDR3 coding DNA: TGTGCCAGCAGCTTACGACTAGCGGGGCGCTTCGACGAGCAGTTCTTC.

This chain connects TRBV5-5 to TRBJ1-2, with D possibly matching TRBD1 (6 bases). The ends were cut back, 2 bases at V and 8 bases at J, with 16 bases in the middle. There are 14 residues in the CDR3. The germline gives CDR1 SGHKS, CDR2 YYEKEE (reference sequence). The DNA for the CDR3 is TGTGCCAGCAGCTTAACAGGGTTATATTACGGCTACACCTTC. Protein product: CASSLTGLYYGYTF.

This clonotype was seen a handful of times. The chain couples TRBV6-6 to TRBJ2-7, with 12 bases matching TRBD2. CDR1 MNHNY and CDR2 SVGAGI come from the germline V gene (reference sequence). The CDR3 covers 17 residues. Unmatched junction bases numbered 9, after V lost 4 bases and J lost 2 bases. CDR3 protein: CASSLTSGGPLTYEQYF. CDR3 DNA: TGTGCCAGCAGTTTGACTAGCGGGGGCCCATTAACCTACGAGCAGTACTTC.

This clonotype was seen a few times. CDR3 in amino acids: CASNRGRSSYEQYF. CDR3 nucleotides: TGTGCCAGCAACCGGGGCAGGAGCTCCTACGAGCAGTACTTC. The gene calls are TRBV27 and TRBJ2-7; perhaps D is TRBD1 or TRBD2 (5 bases each). There are 14 residues in the CDR3. From germline, CDR1 is MNHEY and CDR2 SMNVEV (reference sequence). V was cut by 7 bases and J by 0 bases, with 13 bases left in between.

This clonotype has only a few counts. This chain uses TRBV6-2 or TRBV6-3 with TRBJ1-5; D unresolved. The ends were cut back, 3 bases at V and 5 bases at J, with 11 bases in the middle. Germline CDR1 MNHEY, CDR2 SVGEGT. The CDR3 covers 14 residues. The CDR3 region is CASSYFGPDQPQHF. The CDR3 DNA reads TGTGCCAGCAGTTATTTTGGGCCCGATCAGCCCCAGCATTTT.

The table lists this clonotype with a few counts. The chain recombines TRBV2 with TRBJ2-2, with 9 bases that match TRBD1. With 3 bases clipped from V and 5 bases from J, the junction kept 7 bases outside the gene matches. The CDR3 runs 16 residues. CDR1 is SNHLY, CDR2 FYNNEI, per germline. The CDR3 protein is CASSEARDRVTGELFF. CDR3 coding DNA: TGTGCCAGCAGTGAGGCCCGGGACAGGGTGACCGGGGAGCTGTTTTTT. The entire variable domain, with the rest obtained from reference TRBV2 and TRBJ2-2, is as follows: EPEVTQTPSHQVTQMGQEVILRCVPISNHLYFYWYRQILGQKVEFLVSFYNNEISEKSEIFDDQFSVERPDGSNFTLKIRSTKLEDSAMYFCASSEARDRVTGELFFGEGSRLTVL.

This clonotype was counted at least ten times. The chain recombines TRBV5-1 with TRBJ2-3; no clear D gene. The length of the CDR3 is 14 residues. Germline CDR1 reads SGHRS; CDR2 reads YFSETQ. V was pared by 0 bases and J by 2 bases, with 7 bases between. CDR3 bases: TGCGCCAGCAGCTTGGTTCAGGCCACAGATACGCAGTATTTT. Residues: CASSLVQATDTQYF. The variable domain in full, with the rest retrieved from reference TRBV5-1 and TRBJ2-3, is KAGVTQTPRYLIKTRGQQVTLSCSPISGHRSVSWYQQTPGQGLQFLFEYFSETQRNKGNFPGRFSGRQFSNSRSEMNVSTLELGDSALYLCASSLVQATDTQYFGPGTRLTVL.

This clonotype was seen more than once but under ten times. The chain links TRBV12-3 or TRBV12-4 to TRBJ2-7; 7 bases align to TRBD2. J lost 5 bases, V lost 8 bases, and 12 bases had no gene match. The CDR3 length is 14 residues. CDR3 nucleotide sequence: TGTGCCAGCGGGGAGGGCGCAGGAATCCACGAGCAGTACTTC. It codes for CASGEGAGIHEQYF.

This clonotype was detected a few times. The chain links TRBV12-3 or TRBV12-4 to TRBJ2-1, with 11 bases aligning to TRBD1. J was trimmed by 10 bases and V by 6 bases; bases with no gene match: 11. This CDR3 is built from 15 residues. This chain's CDR3 is CASSPPGQGAREQFF. CDR3 in DNA: TGTGCCAGCAGCCCCCCCGGACAGGGGGCCCGAGAGCAGTTCTTC.

The V call is TRBV25-1, the J call TRBJ2-3; D ambiguous. The V end lost 3 bases, the J end lost 7 bases, and 8 bases lay between the germline ends. The CDR3 length is 12 residues. Germline-derived CDR1 and CDR2 are MGHDK and SYGVNS. The CDR3 spells CASSEGLYTQYF. CDR3 in DNA: TGTGCCAGCAGTGAGGGATTGTATACGCAGTATTTT.

V and J are TRBV25-1 and TRBJ1-5; D is undetermined. Trimming cost V 3 bases and J 0 bases, with 6 bases left between them. There are 14 residues in the CDR3. Germline CDR1 is MGHDK and CDR2 is SYGVNS. CDR3 sequence: CASSELDSNQPQHF. The CDR3, as DNA: TGTGCCAGCAGTGAGTTAGATAGCAATCAGCCCCAGCATTTT. The entire variable domain, with the rest obtained from reference TRBV25-1 and TRBJ1-5, is as follows: EADIYQTPRYLVIGTGKKITLECSQTMGHDKMYWYQQDPGMELHLIHYSYGVNSTEKGDLSSESTVSRIRTEHFPLTLESARPSHTSQYLCASSELDSNQPQHFGDGTRLSIL.